These 18 T cell receptor beta chains came from one sample sequenced in a study of T cells in localized non-small cell lung cancer. The method was immunoSEQ multiplex PCR; TCRdb's version includes in-frame clones alone and lacks a portion of them. The sample records about 53,000 clones, approximately 80% being singletons. The material was peripheral blood mononuclear cells, obtained before any cancer treatment. These receptors came from a man aged 35-75 years with stage III lung adenocarcinoma.

The rearrangement links TRBV4-2 to TRBJ2-1, with D uncertain. V was cut by 4 bases and J by 5 bases, with 15 bases left in between. CDR3 length: 15 amino acids. Per the germline V gene, CDR1 is LGHNA and CDR2 is YNFKEQ. The DNA of the CDR3 is TGTGCCAGCAGCCCTCCTCCCGACCCTAACAATGAGCAGTTCTTC. It yields the protein CASSPPPDPNNEQFF.

The J gene is TRBJ2-5, the V gene TRBV7-6; 10 bases match TRBD1. CDR1 is SGHVS and CDR2 is FNYEAQ in the germline V gene. The ends lost 5 bases at V and 4 bases at J; junction bases unmatched: 4. CDR3 length equals 14 residues. The CDR3 nucleotides read TGTGCCAGCAGCCAGCGGGACAGGGGAGAGACCCAGTACTTC. It encodes CASSQRDRGETQYF.

V usage is TRBV19 and J usage is TRBJ1-1, with TRBD1 matching over 7 bases. CDR1 and CDR2 from the germline V gene are LNHDA and SQIVND (reference sequence). The CDR3 length is 15 residues. V lost 5 bases to trimming and J lost 2 bases; unmatched junction nucleotides: 8. The CDR3 region has the DNA TGTGCCAGTAGTCGGGACAGACTCATCAACACTGAAGCTTTCTTT. Amino acid sequence: CASSRDRLINTEAFF.

This rearrangement joins TRBV29-1 to TRBJ1-2; D is unresolved. CDR1 SQVTM and CDR2 ANQGSEA come from the germline V gene. With 1 base removed from V and 4 bases from J, the gap between germline ends came to 16 bases. The CDR3 sequence is 15 residues long. This CDR3 reads CSVEARGGGSYGYTF. CDR3 DNA sequence: TGCAGCGTTGAAGCCCGGGGAGGCGGGAGCTATGGCTACACCTTC.

The chain couples TRBV4-1 to TRBJ2-6; unclear D gene. Trimming took 4 bases from V and 0 from J, leaving 10 bases between them. The CDR3 runs to 16 residues. The germline gives CDR1 MGHRA, CDR2 YSYEKL. DNA of the CDR3: TGCGCCAGCAGCCGAGATGCTATCTCTGGGGCCAACGTCCTGACTTTC. Amino acids: CASSRDAISGANVLTF.

This sequence joins TRBV2 and TRBJ1-6, with D unresolved. V was trimmed by 3 bases and J by 10 bases, leaving 13 bases between them. Germline V gene sequence: CDR1 SNHLY, CDR2 FYNNEI. This CDR3 is built from 14 residues. For the CDR3, the DNA is TGTGCCAGCAGTGATACGGGCCTCGGATCACCCCTCCACTTT. Its translation: CASSDTGLGSPLHF.

The chain carries TRBV19 and TRBJ1-1; TRBD1 aligns across 9 bases. Germline-derived CDR1 and CDR2 are LNHDA and SQIVND (reference sequence). V shed 3 bases and J 11 bases; nucleotides not matched to a gene: 10. The CDR3 is 14 amino acids. The DNA of the CDR3 is TGTGCCAGTAGTATCACCGGGACAGGGATGTCGGCTTTCTTT. Protein product: CASSITGTGMSAFF.

This clone was seen just once. V and J are TRBV18 and TRBJ1-1, with D maybe TRBD1 (6 bases). V lost 5 bases, J lost 4 bases, and 17 bases lay in between. This CDR3 is 15 amino acids long. Per the germline V gene, CDR1 is KGHSH and CDR2 is LQKENI. CDR3 in amino acids: CASSSDGGARTEAFF. CDR3 nucleotide sequence: TGTGCCAGCTCATCTGACGGGGGGGCTCGCACTGAAGCTTTCTTT. Based on the CDR3 plus reference TRBV18 and TRBJ1-1, the full variable domain is NAGVMQNPRHLVRRRGQEARLRCSPMKGHSHVYWYRQLPEEGLKFMVYLQKENIIDESGMPKERFSAEFPKEGPSILRIQQVVRGDSAAYFCASSSDGGARTEAFFGQGTRLTVV.

This chain connects TRBV2 to TRBJ1-6; D not certain. V lost 3 bases and J 3 bases, leaving 9 bases between the germline ends. The V gene's germline CDR1 is SNHLY and CDR2 FYNNEI. The CDR3 sequence is 15 residues long. The CDR3 sequence is CASSDESVYNSPLHF. CDR3 DNA sequence: TGTGCCAGCAGTGACGAGTCGGTCTATAATTCACCCCTCCACTTT.

In DNA, the CDR3 is TGCAGCGTCGCTCTAGCTCAGAACACTGAAGCTTTCTTT. Its protein is CSVALAQNTEAFF. The chain employs TRBV29-1 and TRBJ1-1; D gene uncertain. The length of the CDR3 is 13 residues. The V gene's germline CDR1 is SQVTM and CDR2 ANQGSEA. V lost 6 bases and J lost 1, with 12 bases in between.

The chain's CDR3 is CASSRIGINQPQHF. The CDR3, as DNA: TGTGCCAGCAGCCGCATCGGGATCAATCAGCCCCAGCATTTT. J is TRBJ1-5 and V is TRBV6-5; D remains unclear. The CDR3 sequence is 14 residues long. CDR1 MNHEY and CDR2 SVGAGI come from the germline V gene. The V end lost 6 bases, the J end lost 3 bases, and 12 bases lay between the germline ends.

The genes are TRBV9 and TRBJ1-1; tentative D call: TRBD1 (6 bases). The CDR3 is made up of 16 amino acids. With 3 bases removed from V and 3 bases from J, the gap between germline ends came to 18 bases. Germline CDR1 and CDR2: SGDLS and YYNGEE. The CDR3 spells CASSARDGGRDTEAFF. As DNA, the CDR3 is TGTGCCAGCAGCGCCCGCGACGGGGGGCGGGACACTGAAGCTTTCTTT. Full variable domain (remainder filled in from reference TRBV9 and TRBJ1-1): DSGVTQTPKHLITATGQRVTLRCSPRSGDLSVYWYQQSLDQGLQFLIQYYNGEERAKGNILERFSAQQFPDLHSELNLSSLELGDSALYFCASSARDGGRDTEAFFGQGTRLTVV.

The chain has TRBV2 and TRBJ1-2; 7 bases are a match to TRBD1. CDR1 and CDR2 (germline): SNHLY, FYNNEI. This CDR3 is built from 14 residues. The V and J ends lost 4 bases and 2 bases, in that order; junction bases with no gene match: 4. The CDR3: CASSGQGGNYGYTF. In DNA form, the CDR3 reads TGTGCCAGCAGTGGACAGGGTGGAAACTATGGCTACACCTTC.

The V and J genes are TRBV27 and TRBJ1-5; D not certain. This CDR3 contains 13 residues. V lost 0 bases and J 4 bases, leaving 4 bases between the germline ends. Germline assignment: CDR1 MNHEY and CDR2 SMNVEV (reference sequence). The CDR3 coding sequence is TGTGCCAGCAGTTTATCGGGAAATCAGCCCCAGCATTTT. Protein sequence: CASSLSGNQPQHF.

V gene TRBV27 combines with J gene TRBJ1-5; D may be TRBD1 (5 bases). The germline gives CDR1 MNHEY, CDR2 SMNVEV (reference sequence). This CDR3 is built from 17 residues. V dropped 0 bases and J dropped 5 bases, with 17 bases sitting between them. The CDR3 is CASSLSFGTSSYQPQHF. The CDR3 DNA follows: TGTGCCAGCAGTTTATCCTTCGGGACCTCTTCCTATCAGCCCCAGCATTTT.

The rearrangement joins TRBV19 to TRBJ1-5, with D unresolved. Germline loops: CDR1 LNHDA, CDR2 SQIVND (reference sequence). Trimming shortened V by 6 bases and J by 2 bases, and 17 bases separated the two germline ends. This CDR3 contains 16 residues. In DNA, the CDR3 is TGTGCCAGTAGGGGTTCACTCGGGCGAGGCAATCAGCCCCAGCATTTT. Residues: CASRGSLGRGNQPQHF.

The chain uses TRBV4-3 and TRBJ1-1, with D hard to call. Trimming shortened V by 1 base and J by 1 base, and 10 bases separated the two germline ends. Germline CDR1 LGHNA, CDR2 YSLEER. The length of the CDR3 is 15 residues. The CDR3 DNA reads TGCGCCAGCAGCCAAGTTCCGGGGAAGAACACTGAAGCTTTCTTT. This translates into CASSQVPGKNTEAFF.

This chain links TRBV18 with TRBJ1-5; D perhaps matches TRBD1 (5 bases). CDR1 is KGHSH, CDR2 LQKENI, per germline. The CDR3 is 16 residues long. V lost 4 bases and J lost 6, with 19 bases in between. CDR3 protein: CASSRGGDFNSQPQHF. The CDR3 nucleotides are TGTGCCAGCTCACGGGGGGGGGACTTTAATAGTCAGCCCCAGCATTTT. Complete variable domain (other parts from reference TRBV18 and TRBJ1-5): NAGVMQNPRHLVRRRGQEARLRCSPMKGHSHVYWYRQLPEEGLKFMVYLQKENIIDESGMPKERFSAEFPKEGPSILRIQQVVRGDSAAYFCASSRGGDFNSQPQHFGDGTRLSIL.